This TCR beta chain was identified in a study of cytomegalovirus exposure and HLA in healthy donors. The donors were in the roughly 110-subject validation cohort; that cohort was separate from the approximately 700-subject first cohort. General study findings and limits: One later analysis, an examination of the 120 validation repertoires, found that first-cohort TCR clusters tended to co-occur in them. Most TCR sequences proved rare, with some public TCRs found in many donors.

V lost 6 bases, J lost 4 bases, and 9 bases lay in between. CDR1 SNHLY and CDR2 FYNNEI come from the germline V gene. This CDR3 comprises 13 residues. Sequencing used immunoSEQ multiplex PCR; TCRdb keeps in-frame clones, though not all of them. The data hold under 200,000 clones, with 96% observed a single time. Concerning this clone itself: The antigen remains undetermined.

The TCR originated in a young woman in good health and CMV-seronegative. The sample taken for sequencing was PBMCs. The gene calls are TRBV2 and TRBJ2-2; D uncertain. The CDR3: CASRQSVTGELFF. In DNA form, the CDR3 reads TGTGCCAGCAGACAAAGCGTCACCGGGGAGCTGTTTTTT.